This is a list of T cell receptor beta chains from one sample in a study of control samples from healthy donors and cancer patients. Profiled with immunoSEQ multiplex PCR; TCRdb holds only in-frame clones, not every one. The data contain 130,000 to 150,000 clones, around 90% of them singletons. Specimen: blood. The receptors here all came from a man aged 25 to 40 in good health. Both conserved end residues are part of each CDR3. D genes are given only for firm matches. Clone size is shown for a subset of rows, as once, few, many or a class of expanded clone.

V	D	J	size	length	DNA	CDR3
TRBV7-2	-	TRBJ2-7	once	15	TGTGCCAGCAGCTTACACCGGCAGGCTTACTACGAGCAGTACTTC	CASSLHRQAYYEQYF
TRBV27	-	TRBJ2-1	-	15	TGTGCCTCCTCGGCGGGACTCGCGTCCTACAATGAGCAGTTCTTC	CASSAGLASYNEQFF
TRBV7-9	-	TRBJ2-3	-	16	TGTGCCAGCAGCTTTGTCTTACTAGAAATCACAGATACGCAGTATTTT	CASSFVLLEITDTQYF
TRBV6-5	-	TRBJ2-2	-	14	TGTGCCAGCCATCGGGGTACGAACACCGGGGAGCTGTTTTTT	CASHRGTNTGELFF
TRBV27	-	TRBJ1-5	few	13	TGTGCCAGCAGTTTAGGGGCGGGTTGGCCCCAGCATTTT	CASSLGAGWPQHF
TRBV29-1	TRBD2	TRBJ2-5	-	14	TGCAGCGTGTTCCTTAGCGGGAGGGTTGAGACCCAGTACTTC	CSVFLSGRVETQYF
TRBV3-1/TRBV3-2	TRBD2	TRBJ2-5	-	16	TGTGCCAGCAGCCCTCGGACTAGCGGAGAGCAAGAGACCCAGTACTTC	CASSPRTSGEQETQYF
TRBV11-3	TRBD2	TRBJ2-7	once	15	TGTGCCAGCAGCTTAGGGCTAGCGGGAGTCTACGAGCAGTACTTC	CASSLGLAGVYEQYF
TRBV29-1	TRBD2	TRBJ2-3	-	15	TGCAGCGTTGAGGGGCGGGACTACAGCACAGATACGCAGTATTTT	CSVEGRDYSTDTQYF
TRBV7-3	-	TRBJ2-7	-	13	TGTGCCAGCAGCCCCGGGGGTGGGGACGAGCAGTACTTC	CASSPGGGDEQYF
TRBV29-1	-	TRBJ2-2	once	13	TGCAGCGTTGTACGCGGGTTTGACGGGGAGCTGTTTTTT	CSVVRGFDGELFF
TRBV3-1/TRBV3-2	-	TRBJ1-1	-	17	TGTGCCAGCAGCCAAGTCCCACCCCCCTTAGAGGGCCTGGTGGCTTTCTTT	CASSQVPPPLEGLVAFF
TRBV19	TRBD1	TRBJ1-5	-	18	TGTGCCAGTAGTATCGAGGGACAGGGGGCGGGTGGTGCTCAGCCCCAGCATTTT	CASSIEGQGAGGAQPQHF
TRBV11-2	TRBD1	TRBJ2-1	-	14	TGTGCCAGCAGCTTAGAGACAGGGAACAATGAGCAGTTCTTC	CASSLETGNNEQFF
TRBV15	-	TRBJ2-1	-	17	TGTGCCACCAGCAGAGAAGGAACAGGAGCTTCCTACAATGAGCAGTTCTTC	CATSREGTGASYNEQFF
TRBV7-2	-	TRBJ2-1	-	15	TGTGCCAGCAGCTTAACCAGCGGAACCTACAATGAGCAGTTCTTC	CASSLTSGTYNEQFF
TRBV7-3	-	TRBJ2-3	-	16	TGTGCCAGCAGCCAAAAAGGCAGCGTTGACACAGATACGCAGTATTTT	CASSQKGSVDTDTQYF
TRBV9	-	TRBJ2-2	-	14	TGTGCCAGCAGCTTTCAAGCGAACACCGGGGAGCTGTTTTTT	CASSFQANTGELFF
TRBV19	TRBD1	TRBJ1-2	-	12	TGTGCCACCACAGGGGGGAACTATGGCTACACCTTC	CATTGGNYGYTF
TRBV7-8	-	TRBJ2-3	-	16	TGTGCCAGCAGCTTAAACAGGGTCGGGTGGGGAGATACGCAGTATTTT	CASSLNRVGWGDTQYF
TRBV11-3	-	TRBJ2-5	-	15	TGTGCCAGCAGCTTACCCTCTGGAGTCCAAGAGACCCAGTACTTC	CASSLPSGVQETQYF
TRBV24-1	-	TRBJ1-2	-	18	TGTGCCACCAGTGATTCCGGGCTCGACAGAGAGTATAACTATGGCTACACCTTC	CATSDSGLDREYNYGYTF
TRBV19	-	TRBJ2-2	-	14	TGTGCCAGTAGTCACGGGAGCGGCACCGGGGAGCTGTTTTTT	CASSHGSGTGELFF
TRBV18	TRBD1	TRBJ1-2	-	15	TGTGCCAGCTCAGAGGGACAGGGCCGGAACTATGGCTACACCTTC	CASSEGQGRNYGYTF
TRBV7-2	-	TRBJ2-5	-	13	TGTGCCAGCAGCTCGATGCACGGGAAGACCCAGTACTTC	CASSSMHGKTQYF
TRBV3-1/TRBV3-2	-	TRBJ2-5	-	12	TGTGCCAGCAGCCCAGGTCTGGGGACCCAGTACTTC	CASSPGLGTQYF
TRBV19	-	TRBJ1-1	-	13	TGTGCCAGTAGTAAGGACAGATGGACTGAAGCTTTCTTT	CASSKDRWTEAFF